These 10 T cell receptor beta chains came from one sample sequenced in a study of T-cell reconstitution after alpha-beta-depleted transplantation in children. Unique molecular identifiers were incorporated into the prepared TCRbeta library. TCRdb re-called the PCR reads with MiXCR, one entry per CDR3 protein. Seen here are approximately 240,000 distinct CDR3 sequences, 9.7% observed once, and the top ten hold about 4.9%. This specimen consisted of PBMCs from the stem cell graft donor, obtained from the stem cell graft. Receptor source: a human donor who donated a stem cell graft to a child with SCID.

The chain employs TRBV6-2 or TRBV6-3 and TRBJ1-5; perhaps TRBD1 as D (6 bases). Trimming stripped 7 bases from V and 1 base from J, with 17 bases between. CDR1 is MNHEY, CDR2 SVGEGT, per germline. CDR3 length: 16 amino acids. CDR3 nucleotides: TGTGCCAGCATTTCCGACAGGTTGCACAGCAATCAGCCCCAGCATTTT. It yields the protein CASISDRLHSNQPQHF.

This clonotype was picked up many times. This chain joins TRBV29-1 and TRBJ2-5; 13 bases map to TRBD2. The CDR3 extends over 12 amino acids. Germline lookup yields CDR1 SQVTM and CDR2 ANQGSEA. Trimming at V came to 4 bases and at J to 7 bases, leaving 0 bases not matched to a gene. The CDR3 spells CSVGTSGGTQYF. Here the CDR3 DNA reads TGCAGCGTTGGGACTAGCGGGGGGACCCAGTACTTC. The variable domain in full, completed from reference TRBV29-1 and TRBJ2-5, reads SAVISQKPSRDICQRGTSLTIQCQVDSQVTMMFWYRQQPGQSLTLIATANQGSEATYESGFVIDKFPISRPNLTFSTLTVSNMSPEDSSIYLCSVGTSGGTQYFGPGTRLLVL.

This clonotype came up many times. V and J are TRBV7-2 and TRBJ1-1; no firm D call. CDR1 and CDR2 from the germline V gene are SGHTA and FQGNSA. The CDR3 is 15 amino acids. Between the trimmed V and J ends, which lost 6 bases and 0 bases, there was a span of 14 bases. The CDR3 sequence is CASSKGAGMNTEAFF. Written as DNA, the CDR3 is TGTGCCAGCAGTAAGGGTGCGGGGATGAACACTGAAGCTTTCTTT.

The V call is TRBV7-3, the J call TRBJ1-6, with D unresolved. V dropped 2 bases and J dropped 9 bases, with 14 bases sitting between them. Germline V gives CDR1 SGHTA, CDR2 FQGTGA. There are 15 residues in the CDR3. CDR3 sequence reads: CASSLDGSWGSPLHF. The DNA of the CDR3 is TGTGCCAGCAGCTTAGACGGGAGTTGGGGTTCACCCCTCCACTTT.

This clonotype was seen repeatedly, ten times or more. The chain is built from TRBV20-1 and TRBJ1-2; 7 bases agree with TRBD1. With 1 base clipped from V and 4 bases from J, the junction kept 6 bases outside the gene matches. This CDR3 region has 14 residues. Germline lookup yields CDR1 DFQATT and CDR2 SNEGSKA (reference sequence). The CDR3 region has the DNA TGCAGTGCTAGAGCTACCAGGGGGAGCTATGGCTACACCTTC. Amino acid sequence: CSARATRGSYGYTF.

This clonotype has ten or more counts. The CDR3 spells CASSLWGQAAGPYGYTF. The CDR3 DNA reads as TGTGCCAGCAGCTTGTGGGGACAGGCGGCGGGACCCTATGGCTACACCTTC. The genes are TRBV5-6 and TRBJ1-2; TRBD1 matches 8 bases. V was clipped by 1 base and J by 4 bases; unmatched bases: 12. There are 17 residues in the CDR3. Germline V gives CDR1 SGHDT, CDR2 YYEEEE. Drawing the rest from reference TRBV5-6 and TRBJ1-2, the complete variable domain is DAGVTQSPTHLIKTRGQQVTLRCSPKSGHDTVSWYQQALGQGPQFIFQYYEEEERQRGNFPDRFSGHQFPNYSSELNVNALLLGDSALYLCASSLWGQAAGPYGYTFGSGTRLTVV.

This clonotype was counted a few times. This rearrangement joins TRBV18 to TRBJ2-7; TRBD2 is a possible D gene (6 bases). Germline lookup yields CDR1 KGHSH and CDR2 LQKENI. Between the trimmed V and J ends, which lost 6 bases and 1 base, there was a span of 10 bases. The CDR3 contains 13 residues. The chain's CDR3 is CASSAGPSYEQYF. CDR3 bases: TGTGCCAGCTCCGCGGGACCTTCCTACGAGCAGTACTTC.

This clonotype has at least ten counts. The rearrangement uses TRBV20-1 and TRBJ2-3; D gene unclear. CDR3 length: 14 amino acids. V dropped 1 base and J dropped 4 bases, with 12 bases sitting between them. Germline CDR1 DFQATT, CDR2 SNEGSKA (reference sequence). The CDR3 region is CSARVPSGPDTQYF. DNA of the CDR3: TGCAGTGCTAGAGTCCCTTCCGGACCAGATACGCAGTATTTT.

The V and J genes are TRBV7-2 and TRBJ1-6, with D possibly matching TRBD1 (5 bases). Germline V gives CDR1 SGHTA, CDR2 FQGNSA. V was clipped by 1 base and J by 16 bases, with 11 bases between them. The CDR3 has 12 amino acids. CDR3 nucleotide sequence: TGTGCCAGCAGCTTAGTCGGGACCGTGCTCCACTTT. Protein product: CASSLVGTVLHF. Full variable domain (rest looked up from reference TRBV7-2 and TRBJ1-6): GAGVSQSPSNKVTEKGKDVELRCDPISGHTALYWYRQSLGQGLEFLIYFQGNSAPDKSGLPSDRFSAERTGGSVSTLTIQRTQQEDSAVYLCASSLVGTVLHFGNGTRLTVT.

In the case of this clonotype: A much larger clone lies one base from this, so it may be a read error. This sequence joins TRBV7-2 and TRBJ1-2, with D hard to call. The germline V and J ends were trimmed by 11 bases and 7 bases, with 20 bases remaining between them. Germline CDR1 SGHTA, CDR2 FQGNSA. The CDR3 has 13 amino acids. The CDR3 reads CAVHGRPGGGYTF. The DNA for the CDR3 is TGTGCCGTGCATGGAAGGCCGGGAGGTGGCTACACCTTC.